These 5 T cell receptor beta chains were all obtained from the same sample, sequenced in a study of human T cells and chemical hapten exposure. Time point: healthy volunteer bleed at 2 weeks. The starting material, unfractionated whole blood, was used for total RNA extraction. TCRdb re-called the RACE reads with MiXCR, one entry per CDR3 protein. The repertoire consists of 85,000 to 95,000 distinct CDR3 sequences, with around 8.8% occurring once and the leading ten covering about 3%. Sequencing input: whole blood. The receptors originated from a female donor in good health. Some clones in this sample may be carry-over from other donors' samples.

This clonotype was detected ten times or more. This rearrangement joins TRBV4-3 to TRBJ1-4; D gene uncertain. The germline V gene encodes CDR1 LGHNA and CDR2 YSLEER. V was cut by 0 bases and J by 10 bases, with 9 bases left in between. CDR3 length equals 13 residues. Here the CDR3 reads CASSQEKGGKLFF. CDR3 DNA: TGCGCCAGCAGCCAAGAGAAAGGTGGAAAACTGTTTTTT.

V and J are TRBV2 and TRBJ1-2, with 8 bases fitting TRBD1. Per the germline V gene, CDR1 is SNHLY and CDR2 is FYNNEI. V lost 6 bases to trimming and J lost 6 bases; unmatched junction nucleotides: 6. The CDR3 is made up of 13 amino acids. CDR3 DNA sequence: TGTGCCAGCAGGGTTACAGGGGGTGATGGCTACACCTTC. Translated, it gives CASRVTGGDGYTF.

The sample holds a few counts of this clonotype. The J gene is TRBJ2-1, the V gene TRBV6-5; D gene ambiguous. The ends were cut back, 0 bases at V and 6 bases at J, with 6 bases in the middle. The CDR3 spans 13 residues. Germline CDR1 is MNHEY and CDR2 is SVGAGI. CDR3 loop: CASSYSITNEQFF. The CDR3 bases are TGTGCCAGCAGTTACTCGATCACCAATGAGCAGTTCTTC.

In its sample, this clonotype was seen a few times. The chain uses TRBV20-1 and TRBJ1-5; D may be TRBD1 (5 bases). The V gene's germline CDR1 is DFQATT and CDR2 SNEGSKA (reference sequence). The CDR3 runs to 15 residues. The V and J ends lost 0 bases and 4 bases respectively, with 13 bases between them. Written as DNA, the CDR3 is TGCAGTGCTAGAGATCGGGGGAGGATAAATCAGCCCCAGCATTTT. As protein: CSARDRGRINQPQHF.

This clonotype was found a few times. This chain joins TRBV20-1 and TRBJ1-5, with D tentatively TRBD1 (5 bases). V was pared by 0 bases and J by 7 bases, with 22 bases between. The CDR3 extends over 17 amino acids. CDR1 DFQATT and CDR2 SNEGSKA come from the germline V gene (reference sequence). The DNA of the CDR3 is TGCAGTGCTAGAGATCCCCGCAGGGCTCAGGTCGCCCAGCCCCAGCATTTT. Protein: CSARDPRRAQVAQPQHF.